Below, 8 T cell receptor beta chains from the same sample are listed, as sequenced in a study of immune characterization of retroperitoneal liposarcoma. TCRdb fed the PCR reads into MiXCR, producing one record per CDR3 protein. The sample contains about 11,000 distinct CDR3 sequences, about 20% of which appear only once. The specimen was blood. The receptors derive from a female donor with retroperitoneal liposarcoma.

Notes on this clonotype: This may be a read error, as it is one base from a much larger clone. This chain links TRBV6-6 with TRBJ2-4; the D gene is possibly TRBD2 (5 bases). The CDR3 sequence is 16 residues long. Trimming left V 2 bases short and J 13 bases short, with 24 bases between. CDR1 and CDR2 (germline): MNHNY, SVGAGI (reference sequence). This CDR3 is CASSYRRDNSYNEQYF. DNA for the CDR3: TGTGCCAGCAGTTACCGCCGGGATAACTCCTACAATGAGCAGTACTTC.

This clonotype was detected ten times or more. This chain joins TRBV12-3 or TRBV12-4 and TRBJ2-1; 10 bases agree with TRBD1. The CDR3 is 14 residues long. V was clipped by 5 bases and J by 9 bases; unmatched bases: 7. CDR3 in amino acids: CASSPRQGAAEQFF. CDR3 nucleotides: TGTGCCAGCAGTCCCCGACAGGGGGCAGCTGAGCAGTTCTTC.

This clonotype occurred many times. The V gene is TRBV6-4, the J gene TRBJ2-1; 9 bases are a match to TRBD2. The CDR3 totals 16 residues. Germline V gene lookup returns CDR1 MRHNA and CDR2 SNTAGT. The V and J ends lost 6 bases and 4 bases, in that order; junction bases with no gene match: 10. CDR3 nucleotides: TGTGCCAGCAGCCACTTAGCGGGAGAGGGGTACAATGAGCAGTTCTTC. Amino acid sequence: CASSHLAGEGYNEQFF.

Within the sample, this clonotype is medium-sized. V and J are TRBV4-1 and TRBJ2-3; D unclear. The CDR3 loop spans 15 amino acids. V was cut by 7 bases and J by 0 bases, with 14 bases left in between. CDR1 is MGHRA, CDR2 YSYEKL, per germline. The CDR3 reads CASTYNPGSTDTQYF. The CDR3 nucleotides read TGCGCCAGCACCTATAATCCGGGCAGCACAGATACGCAGTATTTT.

This clonotype qualifies as medium-sized. J is TRBJ2-1 and V is TRBV12-3 or TRBV12-4, with 8 nucleotides matching TRBD2. The CDR3 sequence is 19 residues long. V shed 7 bases, J shed 7 bases, and the junction held 24 bases outside the gene matches. The chain's CDR3 is CASTFFPLDGTGGRNEQFF. Written as DNA, the CDR3 is TGTGCCAGCACTTTTTTCCCCCTCGATGGGACGGGAGGGCGGAATGAGCAGTTCTTC.

This clonotype has ten or more counts. The V gene is TRBV12-3 or TRBV12-4, the J gene TRBJ2-4; D is ambiguous. CDR3 length equals 13 residues. Trimming took 4 bases from V and 9 from J, leaving 13 bases between them. CDR3 bases: TGTGCCAGCAGTTCTGGGTCCTTTAGCATTCAGTACTTC. Amino acid sequence: CASSSGSFSIQYF.

The CDR3 DNA reads as TGTGCCACCAGTGACGCGACTAGCCCTACCCAAGAGACCCAGTACTTC. Its translation: CATSDATSPTQETQYF. The J gene is TRBJ2-7, the V gene TRBV24-1; TRBD2 matches 7 bases. The DNA end is more similar to TRBJ2-5, so the J call may be wrong. CDR3 size: 16 residues. Germline lookup yields CDR1 KGHDR and CDR2 SFDVKD.

In DNA form, the CDR3 reads TGCGCCAGCAGCTTGGTGGAGGCAACTAATGAAAAACTGTTTTTT. Translating it yields CASSLVEATNEKLFF. The rearrangement links TRBV5-1 to TRBJ1-4; D is ambiguous. CDR1 is SGHRS and CDR2 is YFSETQ in the germline V gene. The CDR3 covers 15 residues. Between the trimmed V and J ends, which lost 0 bases and 0 bases, there was a span of 6 bases.